The 5 T cell receptor beta chains below come from one sample, sequenced in a study of a mutant IDH1 vaccine in newly diagnosed glioma. Libraries were prepared by immunoSEQ multiplex PCR; TCRdb keeps only in-frame clonotypes and omits some of them. The sample contains about 21,000 clones, about 85% of which appear only once. Time point here: baseline, week 1 (first vaccination visit). Treatment of the sample: pre-vaccination baseline after standard-of-care therapy. The specimen was PBMCs, collected from a glioma patient treated with radiotherapy, temozolomide or both. Every receptor here comes from a man in his forties with glioma.

This clone was seen more than once but under ten times. The chain recombines TRBV19 with TRBJ1-5, with D possibly matching TRBD1 (6 bases). Trimming shortened V by 5 bases and J by 0 bases, and 8 bases separated the two germline ends. Germline V gene lookup returns CDR1 LNHDA and CDR2 SQIVND (reference sequence). The length of the CDR3 is 14 residues. The chain's CDR3 is CASSRTASNQPQHF. The CDR3 nucleotides read TGTGCCAGTAGTCGGACAGCTAGCAATCAGCCCCAGCATTTT.

The V gene is TRBV4-3, the J gene TRBJ1-1; D is possibly TRBD1 (5 bases). V lost 0 bases, J lost 0 bases, and 11 bases lay in between. The CDR3 spans 16 residues. The germline gives CDR1 LGHNA, CDR2 YSLEER. The CDR3 here is CASSQEPGNMNTEAFF. In DNA form, the CDR3 reads TGCGCCAGCAGCCAAGAACCAGGGAACATGAACACTGAAGCTTTCTTT.

This rearrangement joins TRBV9 to TRBJ1-1, with D possibly being TRBD1 (5 bases). Germline V gives CDR1 SGDLS, CDR2 YYNGEE. With 4 bases removed from V and 0 bases from J, the gap between germline ends came to 10 bases. This CDR3 contains 14 residues. For the CDR3, the DNA is TGTGCCAGCAGCCCGGACACGGTGAACACTGAAGCTTTCTTT. Translation: CASSPDTVNTEAFF.

V usage is TRBV5-6 and J usage is TRBJ1-1; TRBD1 is a possible D gene (6 bases). Trimming stripped 5 bases from V and 0 bases from J, with 11 bases between. This CDR3 is built from 14 residues. Germline values: CDR1 SGHDT, CDR2 YYEEEE. This CDR3 is CASRKTGLNTEAFF. The CDR3 DNA reads as TGTGCCAGCAGAAAAACAGGGCTGAACACTGAAGCTTTCTTT.

The gene calls are TRBV5-4 and TRBJ2-7, with TRBD1 as a possible D gene (6 bases). The V gene's germline CDR1 is SGHNT and CDR2 YYREEE (reference sequence). V was pared by 2 bases and J by 1 base, with 10 bases between. The CDR3 runs 14 residues. CDR3 coding DNA: TGTGCCAGCAGCTTTAGGGGGAATTCCTACGAGCAGTACTTC. Its protein product is CASSFRGNSYEQYF.